The T cell receptor beta chain described here comes from a study of early T cells in non-severe SARS-CoV-2 infection. Study background: RNA in bulk from unsorted whole blood was sequenced, and chains were unpaired. Study results and limitations: Private and CD4 specificities were missed by VDJdb matching, skewed to anti-spike CD8.

Many counts were recorded for this clonotype. The target antigen is unknown. Unique molecular identifiers (one per individual cDNA molecule) were attached. In TCRdb, the 5' RACE reads were re-called with MiXCR into one record per CDR3 protein. Of 65,000 to 75,000 distinct CDR3 sequences in the sample, around 14% were seen once. The CDR3 loop spans 13 amino acids. Germline CDR1 is SGHDN and CDR2 is FVKESK. The V gene lost 3 bases and the J gene lost 8 bases, with 13 bases spanning the gap. This chain joins TRBV14 and TRBJ1-2; D not certain. The origin of this receptor is an adult who was a healthcare worker with PCR-confirmed SARS-CoV-2 infection or an uninfected control (not recorded which). Material: whole blood. This CDR3 reads CASSQDPAGGYTF. CDR3 bases: TGTGCCAGCAGCCAGGACCCCGCCGGCGGCTACACCTTC. The full variable domain, its missing parts supplied by reference TRBV14 and TRBJ1-2, is EAGVTQFPSHSVIEKGQTVTLRCDPISGHDNLYWYRRVMGKEIKFLLHFVKESKQDESGMPNNRFLAERTGGTYSTLKVQPAELEDSGVYFCASSQDPAGGYTFGSGTRLTVV.